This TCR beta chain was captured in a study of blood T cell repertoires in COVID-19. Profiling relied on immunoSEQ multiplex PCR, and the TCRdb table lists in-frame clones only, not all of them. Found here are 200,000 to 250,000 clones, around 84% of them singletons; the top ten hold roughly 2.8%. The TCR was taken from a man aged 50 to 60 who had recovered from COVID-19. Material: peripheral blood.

As DNA, the CDR3 is TGTGCCAGCAGCCGCCCCGGGACAGGGGATAAAGCTTTCTTT. Amino acid sequence: CASSRPGTGDKAFF. The chain recombines TRBV28 with TRBJ1-1; 10 nucleotides line up with TRBD1. The CDR3 contains 14 residues. V shed 6 bases, J shed 9 bases, and the junction held 10 bases outside the gene matches. Germline CDR1 MDHEN, CDR2 SYDVKM.